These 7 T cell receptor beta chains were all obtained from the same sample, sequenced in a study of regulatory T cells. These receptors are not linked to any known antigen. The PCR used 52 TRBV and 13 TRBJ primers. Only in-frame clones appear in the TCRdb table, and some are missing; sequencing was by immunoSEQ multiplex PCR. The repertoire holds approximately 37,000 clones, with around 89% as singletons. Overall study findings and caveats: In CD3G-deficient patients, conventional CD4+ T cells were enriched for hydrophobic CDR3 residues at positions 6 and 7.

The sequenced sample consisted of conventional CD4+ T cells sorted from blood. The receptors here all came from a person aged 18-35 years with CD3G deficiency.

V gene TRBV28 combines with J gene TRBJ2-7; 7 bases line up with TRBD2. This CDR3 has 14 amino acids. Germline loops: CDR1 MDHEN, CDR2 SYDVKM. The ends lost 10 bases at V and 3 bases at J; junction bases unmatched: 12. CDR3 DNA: TGTGCCACCAAAAGAGCGGGGTTGAACTACGAGCAGTACTTC. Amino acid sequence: CATKRAGLNYEQYF.

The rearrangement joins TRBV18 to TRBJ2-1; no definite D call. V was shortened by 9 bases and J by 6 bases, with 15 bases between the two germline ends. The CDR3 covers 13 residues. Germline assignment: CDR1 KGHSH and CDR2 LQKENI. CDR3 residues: CASKNSLTNEQFF. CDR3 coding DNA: TGTGCCAGTAAAAACAGCCTCACCAATGAGCAGTTCTTC.

Here the CDR3 DNA reads TGCGCCAGCAGCTCACTCGGCGGGGGACAGGAAAAACTGTTTTTT. Its translation: CASSSLGGGQEKLFF. This chain connects TRBV5-1 to TRBJ1-4; TRBD1 aligns across 7 bases. CDR3 length: 15 residues. V lost 3 bases to trimming and J lost 8 bases; unmatched junction nucleotides: 10. The germline CDR1 and CDR2 sequences are SGHRS and YFSETQ.

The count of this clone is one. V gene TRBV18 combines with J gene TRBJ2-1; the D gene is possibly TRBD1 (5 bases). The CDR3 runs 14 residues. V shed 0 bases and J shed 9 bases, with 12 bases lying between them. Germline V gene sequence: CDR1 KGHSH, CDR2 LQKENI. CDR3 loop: CASSPPTAPFEQFF. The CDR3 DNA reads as TGTGCCAGCTCACCACCGACAGCCCCCTTTGAGCAGTTCTTC.

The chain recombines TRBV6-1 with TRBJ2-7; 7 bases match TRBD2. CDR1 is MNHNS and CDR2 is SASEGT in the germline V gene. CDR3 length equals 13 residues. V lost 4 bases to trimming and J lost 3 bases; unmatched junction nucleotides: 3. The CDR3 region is CASSVASGYEQYF. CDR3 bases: TGTGCCAGCAGTGTGGCTAGCGGCTACGAGCAGTACTTC.

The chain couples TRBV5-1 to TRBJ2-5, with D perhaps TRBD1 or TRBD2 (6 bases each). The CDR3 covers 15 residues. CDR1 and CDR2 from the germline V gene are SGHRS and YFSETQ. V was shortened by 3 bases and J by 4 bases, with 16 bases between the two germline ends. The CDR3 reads CASSYRGGSGETQYF. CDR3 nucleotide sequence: TGCGCCAGCAGCTACCGAGGGGGGAGTGGAGAGACCCAGTACTTC.

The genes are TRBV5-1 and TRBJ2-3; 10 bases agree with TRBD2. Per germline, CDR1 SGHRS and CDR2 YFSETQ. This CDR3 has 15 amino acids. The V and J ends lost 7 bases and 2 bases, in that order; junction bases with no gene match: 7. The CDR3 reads CASALAGGFTDTQYF. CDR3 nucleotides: TGCGCCAGCGCATTAGCGGGGGGCTTCACAGATACGCAGTATTTT. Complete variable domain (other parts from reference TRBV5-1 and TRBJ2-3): KAGVTQTPRYLIKTRGQQVTLSCSPISGHRSVSWYQQTPGQGLQFLFEYFSETQRNKGNFPGRFSGRQFSNSRSEMNVSTLELGDSALYLCASALAGGFTDTQYFGPGTRLTVL.